This T cell receptor beta chain stems from a study of beta chain features in type 1 diabetes. Each donor gave one heparinised blood draw averaging approximately 100 mL. Study outcomes and limitations: When cDNA is sequenced, cells with high TCR expression could be over-represented. Patients' naive, central memory and Treg TCRB repertoires seemed closer to one another than those of healthy donors. There was a moderate but significant shortening of TCRB CDR3s in all four CD4+ subsets of Type 1 diabetes patients.

Since all of the isolated RNA was reverse transcribed, expressed TCRB transcripts were what got sequenced. Only in-frame clones appear in the TCRdb table, and some are missing; sequencing was by immunoSEQ multiplex PCR. The data hold approximately 380,000 clones, with more than 13% observed a single time. The CDR3 region is 15 residues in length, termini included. Germline values: CDR1 MNHEY, CDR2 SVGAGI. Comment on this clone: The target antigen is unknown. The DNA is left out, because the CDR3 cannot be placed on it with certainty; the CDR3 is given as TCRdb lists it.

The chain is built from TRBV6-5 and TRBJ2-6; no DNA check was done on the table's D call, TRBD2. The material sequenced was naive CD4+ T cells from blood. This sequence was found in a woman under 30 in good health. The CDR3 sequence: CASSSSYSGANVLTF.